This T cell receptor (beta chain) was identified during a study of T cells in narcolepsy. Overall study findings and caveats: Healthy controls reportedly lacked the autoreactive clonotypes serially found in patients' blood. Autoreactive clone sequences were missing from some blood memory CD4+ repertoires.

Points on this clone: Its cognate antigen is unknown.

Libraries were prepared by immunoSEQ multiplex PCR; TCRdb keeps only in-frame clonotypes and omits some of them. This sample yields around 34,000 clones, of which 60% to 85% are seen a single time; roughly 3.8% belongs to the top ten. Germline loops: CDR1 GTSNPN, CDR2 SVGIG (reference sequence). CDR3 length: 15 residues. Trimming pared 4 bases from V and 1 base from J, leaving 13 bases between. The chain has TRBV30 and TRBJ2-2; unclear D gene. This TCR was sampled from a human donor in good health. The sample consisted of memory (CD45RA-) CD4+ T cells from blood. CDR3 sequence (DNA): TGTGCCTGGAAGAGGCCTGGCCAGAACACCGGGGAGCTGTTTTTT. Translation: CAWKRPGQNTGELFF.